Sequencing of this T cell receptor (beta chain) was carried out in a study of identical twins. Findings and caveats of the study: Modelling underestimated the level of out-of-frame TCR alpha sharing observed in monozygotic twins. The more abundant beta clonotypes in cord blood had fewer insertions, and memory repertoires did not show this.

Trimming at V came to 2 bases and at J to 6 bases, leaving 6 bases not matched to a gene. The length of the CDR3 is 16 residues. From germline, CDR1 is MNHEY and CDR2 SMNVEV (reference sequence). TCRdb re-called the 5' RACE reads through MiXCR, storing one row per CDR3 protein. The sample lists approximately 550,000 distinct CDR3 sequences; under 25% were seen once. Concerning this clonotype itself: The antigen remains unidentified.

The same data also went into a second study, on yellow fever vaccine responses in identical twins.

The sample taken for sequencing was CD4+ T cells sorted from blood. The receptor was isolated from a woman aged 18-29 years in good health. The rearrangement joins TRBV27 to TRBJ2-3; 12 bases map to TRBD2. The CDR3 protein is CASSLRTSGIVDTQYF. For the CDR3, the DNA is TGTGCCAGCAGTTTACGGACTAGCGGGATTGTTGATACGCAGTATTTT.